This is a list of T cell receptor beta chains from one sample in a study of T cells after yellow fever vaccination. Each CDR3 protein is one row after TCRdb ran MiXCR on the 5' RACE reads. The sample has 400,000 or so distinct CDR3 sequences; 18% are singletons. The sequencing here drew on PBMCs, taken before the yellow fever booster vaccination. Receptors originate from a man aged 18 to 30 who received the YFV17D yellow fever vaccine. The CDR3 runs from the conserved cysteine through the conserved F or W. D genes are given only for firm matches. Rows give clone size only sometimes, using once, few, many, or a class for an expanded clone.

>few|TRBV7-9|TRBD1|TRBJ1-1
TGTGCCAGCAGCATAGGGGGCCAGTCCACTGAAGCTTTCTTT
CASSIGGQSTEAFF
>few|TRBV20-1|TRBD2|TRBJ2-1
TGCAGTGCTAGAGCCGGCGGGAGCTCCTACAATGAGCAGTTCTTC
CSARAGGSSYNEQFF
>few|TRBV20-1|TRBD2|TRBJ2-7
TGCAGTGCCCCGGGAGGGCCGCACGAGCAGTACTTC
CSAPGGPHEQYF
>.|TRBV2|.|TRBJ1-2
TGTGCCAGCAGGATGGACAGCTATGGCTACACCTTC
CASRMDSYGYTF
>.|TRBV7-9|TRBD2|TRBJ2-3
TGTGCCAGCAGCTTAAACCTAGCGGGGGGTTTCACAGATACGCAGTATTTT
CASSLNLAGGFTDTQYF
>few|TRBV14|.|TRBJ2-7
TGTGCCAGCAGCCATTTCGACGGCTACGAGCAGTACTTC
CASSHFDGYEQYF
>many|TRBV20-1|TRBD1|TRBJ2-5
TGCAGTGCACCAAGCCCAGGGACAGGGGAGACCCAGTACTTC
CSAPSPGTGETQYF
>few|TRBV24-1|.|TRBJ2-1
TGTGCCACCAGTAGACTGGGAAATGAGCAGTTCTTC
CATSRLGNEQFF
>few|TRBV25-1|TRBD1|TRBJ1-1
TGTGCCAGCAGTGTCGGGACAGTGAACACTGAAGCTTTCTTT
CASSVGTVNTEAFF
>few|TRBV5-4|.|TRBJ1-6
TGTGCCAGCAGCTTGCGAGCAGCCCGATCATACGGGTATTCACCCCTCCACTTT
CASSLRAARSYGYSPLHF
>.|TRBV6-5|TRBD1|TRBJ2-3
TGTGCCAGCAGTTACTCCCCCCGCGGACAGGGTCTTGTCACAGATACGCAGTATTTT
CASSYSPRGQGLVTDTQYF
>.|TRBV6-1|TRBD2|TRBJ2-3
TGTGCCAGCAGCCCGCGATCGGCGGGGGAACTAACTACGACATACACAGATACGCAGTATTTT
CASSPRSAGELTTTYTDTQYF
>.|TRBV6-1|TRBD2|TRBJ2-3
TGTGCCAGCAGTGAAGTTGCGGGGGAGTACACAGATACGCAGTATTTT
CASSEVAGEYTDTQYF
>.|TRBV20-1|.|TRBJ2-1
TGCAGTGCTTCCGGGAACAATGAGCAGTTCTTC
CSASGNNEQFF
>.|TRBV6-4|.|TRBJ1-1
TGTGCCAGCAGCGAGACACGGAACACTGAAGCTTTCTTT
CASSETRNTEAFF
>few|TRBV7-8|TRBD1|TRBJ1-4
TGTGCCAGCAGCTCATATACAGGGGTCACTGAAAAACTGTTTTTT
CASSSYTGVTEKLFF
>few|TRBV7-9|.|TRBJ2-1
TGTGCCAGCAGCCATGGGGGTAATGAGCAGTTCTTC
CASSHGGNEQFF
>.|TRBV28|.|TRBJ1-1
TGTGCCAGCACTCTGGGGGGGACATTCAACACTGAAGCTTTCTTT
CASTLGGTFNTEAFF
>few|TRBV7-2|TRBD1|TRBJ1-3
TGTGCCAGCAGCTTAGAGGGGGCACGGTCTGGAAACACCATATATTTT
CASSLEGARSGNTIYF
>few|TRBV6-5|.|TRBJ2-3
TGTGCCAGCAGTTACAACGGTCAGGCCCCAGATACGCAGTATTTT
CASSYNGQAPDTQYF
>.|TRBV6-5|.|TRBJ2-7
TGTGCCAGCAGTCTCAGGGGCCTCTCGATCTACGAGCAGTACTTC
CASSLRGLSIYEQYF
>few|TRBV7-2|.|TRBJ2-3
TGTGCCAGCACCACCGAGGAGGGGGGGGACACAGATACGCAGTATTTT
CASTTEEGGDTDTQYF
>.|TRBV3-1|.|TRBJ2-3
TGTGCCAGCAGCCAAGATAGTGGGAGGAGGACGCAGTATTTT
CASSQDSGRRTQYF
>.|TRBV18|TRBD1|TRBJ2-7
TGTGCCAGCTCATCCAGGGACAGGGGAGGTGCGGGGGAGCAGTACTTC
CASSSRDRGGAGEQYF
>few|TRBV18|.|TRBJ1-1
TGTGCCAGCTCACCATCAGAGCTCGTTGGGACTGAAGCTTTCTTT
CASSPSELVGTEAFF
>.|TRBV2|TRBD1|TRBJ2-7
TGTGCCACCGGACAGGGCCTCACTTACGAGCAGTACTTC
CATGQGLTYEQYF
>.|TRBV20-1|TRBD2|TRBJ2-1
TGCAGTGCTCCGACTAGCGCAGAAGTAAATGAGCAGTTCTTC
CSAPTSAEVNEQFF
>.|TRBV4-3|.|TRBJ1-2
TGCGCCAGCAGCCAAGATTACAGCGGCTATGGCTACACCTTC
CASSQDYSGYGYTF
>.|TRBV6-5|TRBD1|TRBJ1-2
TGTGCCAGCACCAGGGGGGGAAACTATGGCTACACCTTC
CASTRGGNYGYTF
>many|TRBV7-3|.|TRBJ1-1
TGTGCCAGCAGCCCATCTCCGGCGGGTAGGACTGAAGCTTTCTTT
CASSPSPAGRTEAFF
>few|TRBV9|TRBD2|TRBJ2-2
TGTGCCAGCAGCGTAGGGGGGGGGACTATTCCCCGGGAGCTGTTTTTT
CASSVGGGTIPRELFF
>.|TRBV5-1|TRBD1|TRBJ1-1
TGCGCCAGCAGTTTGGGACAGGGGCCTACTGAAGCTTTCTTT
CASSLGQGPTEAFF
>.|TRBV12-3/TRBV12-4|TRBD2|TRBJ2-7
TGTGCCAGCAGTTTGCCCGGGGGGGACTACGAGCAGTACTTC
CASSLPGGDYEQYF
>.|TRBV7-3|TRBD1|TRBJ1-1
TGTGCCAGCAGCCCCTCAGGGGGAATCACTGAAGCTTTCTTT
CASSPSGGITEAFF
>few|TRBV4-1|.|TRBJ2-7
TGCGCCAGCAGCCAAGACCTCGGACTGCAGTACTTC
CASSQDLGLQYF
>few|TRBV29-1|TRBD1|TRBJ2-1
TGCAGCGTGGGACAGGGCCAGTTCTTC
CSVGQGQFF
>.|TRBV18|TRBD1|TRBJ1-1
TGTGCCAGCTCACCACCGCCCAGGGGGCCTAGCACTGAAGCTTTCTTT
CASSPPPRGPSTEAFF